Below are 23 T cell receptor beta chains sequenced from a single sample in a study of Tregs in tolerant kidney transplant recipients. Data came from immunoSEQ multiplex PCR; TCRdb stores just in-frame clones and leaves some out. The sample yields 50,000 to 75,000 clones, 70% to 90% seen once. The source was Tregs from blood, collected before the transplant. The source is a human donor who received a combined kidney and bone marrow transplant.

V usage is TRBV19 and J usage is TRBJ1-5, with a possible D match to TRBD1 (6 bases). Trimming left V 0 bases short and J 4 bases short, with 10 bases between. Germline loops: CDR1 LNHDA, CDR2 SQIVND (reference sequence). The CDR3 is 15 residues long. This CDR3 is CASSIETGPNQPQHF. CDR3 sequence (DNA): TGTGCCAGTAGTATAGAAACAGGGCCAAATCAGCCCCAGCATTTT.

The chain employs TRBV2 and TRBJ2-7; 9 bases match TRBD1. The CDR3 sequence is 16 residues long. V gave up 2 bases and J gave up 2 bases; unmatched junction bases: 7. The germline V gene has CDR1 SNHLY and CDR2 FYNNEI. As DNA, the CDR3 is TGTGCCAGCAGTGAACGGTGGGGACAGGGAACCTACGAGCAGTACTTC. Amino acids: CASSERWGQGTYEQYF.

The chain carries TRBV27 and TRBJ1-1, with D possibly matching TRBD1 (5 bases). CDR1 and CDR2 (germline): MNHEY, SMNVEV (reference sequence). The CDR3 has 13 amino acids. The V end was cut by 6 bases, the J end by 3 bases, with 11 bases between. The CDR3 loop reads CASRGRRYTEAFF. The CDR3 DNA reads TGTGCCAGCAGGGGGCGGAGGTACACTGAAGCTTTCTTT.

The genes are TRBV5-6 and TRBJ1-4; unclear D gene. CDR1 is SGHDT, CDR2 YYEEEE, per germline. V lost 3 bases to trimming and J lost 4 bases, with 10 bases between them. The CDR3 loop spans 14 amino acids. In nucleotides, the CDR3 is TGTGCCAGCAGCTCTCGTCACCATAATGAAAAACTGTTTTTT. Translating it yields CASSSRHHNEKLFF.

The chain is built from TRBV6-1 and TRBJ2-3, with TRBD2 identical over 10 bases. Germline-derived CDR1 and CDR2 are MNHNS and SASEGT. With V trimmed by 4 bases and J by 6 bases, 4 bases remained unmatched. The CDR3 runs 14 residues. Here the CDR3 reads CASSVAGGTDTQYF. For the CDR3, the DNA is TGTGCCAGCAGTGTAGCGGGGGGAACGGATACGCAGTATTTT.

The V gene is TRBV10-3, the J gene TRBJ1-2; maybe TRBD1 (5 bases). CDR1 is ENHRY, CDR2 SYGVKD, per germline. V was cut by 4 bases and J by 8 bases, with 17 bases left in between. This CDR3 region has 14 residues. The DNA for the CDR3 is TGTGCCATCAGTGTGGGGACGGGGAAGAAGGGCTACACCTTC. As protein: CAISVGTGKKGYTF.

Here the CDR3 DNA reads TGCAGCGTTGCCGGCCAGCTGAACACTGAAGCTTTCTTT. Its protein product is CSVAGQLNTEAFF. The rearrangement links TRBV29-1 to TRBJ1-1; no clear D. The germline V gene encodes CDR1 SQVTM and CDR2 ANQGSEA. CDR3 size: 13 residues. V lost 4 bases, J lost 0 bases, and 9 bases lay in between.

The chain carries TRBV14 and TRBJ2-4, with TRBD2 as a possible D gene (6 bases). The CDR3 loop spans 17 amino acids. Trimming left V 1 base short and J 3 bases short, with 16 bases between. Germline CDR1 SGHDN, CDR2 FVKESK. CDR3 bases: TGTGCCAGCAGCCAAGCTAGGACTACCTCTGGCAAAAACATTCAGTACTTC. Translation: CASSQARTTSGKNIQYF.

The chain uses TRBV5-1 and TRBJ2-7; 7 nucleotides align to TRBD1. The CDR3 runs to 15 residues. V shed 4 bases, J shed 1 base, and the junction held 8 bases outside the gene matches. The germline CDR1 and CDR2 sequences are SGHRS and YFSETQ. CDR3 nucleotide sequence: TGCGCCAGCAGCCTGACGCCGGGACAGTCCTACGAGCAGTACTTC. Translation gives CASSLTPGQSYEQYF.

V and J are TRBV28 and TRBJ2-4; 7 bases match TRBD1. The V and J ends lost 3 bases and 10 bases, in that order; junction bases with no gene match: 9. The CDR3 loop spans 14 amino acids. Germline loops: CDR1 MDHEN, CDR2 SYDVKM. This CDR3 reads CASSFSVGQEIQYF. The DNA of the CDR3 is TGTGCCAGCAGTTTTTCAGTCGGACAGGAGATTCAGTACTTC.

The sample holds one count of this clone. The chain carries TRBV12-5 and TRBJ2-5; D unclear. The J call may not be correct, given that the DNA end is closer to TRBJ2-7. Germline loops: CDR1 LGHNT, CDR2 FRNRAP. This CDR3 comprises 14 residues. The CDR3 reads CASQYALGSHEQYF. The DNA for the CDR3 is TGTGCTAGTCAATACGCGTTGGGGTCCCACGAGCAGTACTTC.

This clone was recorded a few times. The chain recombines TRBV28 with TRBJ2-7; D might be TRBD1 (6 bases). V was clipped by 5 bases and J by 0 bases, with 14 bases between them. The germline gives CDR1 MDHEN, CDR2 SYDVKM. CDR3 length equals 15 residues. The CDR3 DNA is TGTGCCAGCAGTCCTTCGGGACACCTCTCCTACGAGCAGTACTTC. Amino acids: CASSPSGHLSYEQYF.

The chain combines TRBV19 with TRBJ2-3; D remains unclear. The CDR3 sequence is 14 residues long. Germline V gene sequence: CDR1 LNHDA, CDR2 SQIVND (reference sequence). V was shortened by 1 base and J by 3 bases, with 8 bases between the two germline ends. In DNA form, the CDR3 reads TGTGCCAGTAGTATAGTTAGGGCTACAGATACGCAGTATTTT. It encodes CASSIVRATDTQYF.

The chain employs TRBV25-1 and TRBJ2-1; D gene unclear. CDR3 size: 14 residues. Germline CDR1 is MGHDK and CDR2 is SYGVNS. The V end lost 1 base, the J end lost 5 bases, and 9 bases lay between the germline ends. CDR3 loop: CASSESNGNNEQFF. The CDR3 region has the DNA TGTGCCAGCAGTGAATCCAACGGAAACAATGAGCAGTTCTTC. Full variable domain (missing parts from reference TRBV25-1 and TRBJ2-1): EADIYQTPRYLVIGTGKKITLECSQTMGHDKMYWYQQDPGMELHLIHYSYGVNSTEKGDLSSESTVSRIRTEHFPLTLESARPSHTSQYLCASSESNGNNEQFFGPGTRLTVL.

This chain uses TRBV6-1 with TRBJ2-5; either TRBD1 or TRBD2 may fit D (5 bases each). This CDR3 contains 14 residues. Trimming cost V 3 bases and J 5 bases, with 13 bases left between them. Germline CDR1 is MNHNS and CDR2 is SASEGT. In DNA form, the CDR3 reads TGTGCCAGCAGTGACCCACGGGGCAGGGAGACCCAGTACTTC. Translated: CASSDPRGRETQYF.

This clone was seen only a few times. The chain recombines TRBV19 with TRBJ1-4, with 8 bases that match TRBD1. The CDR3 length is 13 residues. V shed 5 bases and J 12 bases; nucleotides not matched to a gene: 8. Germline V gene lookup returns CDR1 LNHDA and CDR2 SQIVND (reference sequence). In DNA form, the CDR3 reads TGTGCCAGTAGTCCGGAGGACAGGGTGCAACTGTTTTTT. This codes for CASSPEDRVQLFF.

V is TRBV19 and J is TRBJ2-2; D may be TRBD1 or TRBD2 (5 bases each). The V end was cut by 11 bases, the J end by 3 bases, with 16 bases between. The length of the CDR3 is 14 residues. Germline V CDR1 and CDR2: LNHDA, SQIVND (reference sequence). The DNA for the CDR3 is TGTGCCTCAAGAGGGGTATGGGACACCGGGGAGCTGTTTTTT. Its protein is CASRGVWDTGELFF. Filled out from reference TRBV19 and TRBJ2-2, the complete variable domain reads DGGITQSPKYLFRKEGQNVTLSCEQNLNHDAMYWYRQDPGQGLRLIYYSQIVNDFQKGDIAEGYSVSREKKESFPLTVTSAQKNPTAFYLCASRGVWDTGELFFGEGSRLTVL.

DNA of the CDR3: TGTGCCAGCAGCCTCTCTCGAGGCGAGGGCAATCAGCCCCAGCATTTT. It specifies CASSLSRGEGNQPQHF. This rearrangement joins TRBV7-2 to TRBJ1-5; D is unclear. Between the trimmed V and J ends, which lost 5 bases and 2 bases, there was a span of 16 bases. Per germline, CDR1 SGHTA and CDR2 FQGNSA. The CDR3 is made up of 16 amino acids.

The chain couples TRBV9 to TRBJ2-7; 10 positions match TRBD1. The CDR3 length is 15 residues. The J segment lost 5 bases and the V segment lost 3 bases, leaving 8 bases of the junction unmatched. CDR1 and CDR2 (germline): SGDLS, YYNGEE. CDR3 region: CASSAGQGKINEQYF. The CDR3 bases are TGTGCCAGCAGCGCGGGACAGGGGAAGATCAACGAGCAGTACTTC.

The chain joins TRBV27 to TRBJ1-2; D gene uncertain. With 5 bases removed from V and 6 bases from J, the gap between germline ends came to 16 bases. Per the germline V gene, CDR1 is MNHEY and CDR2 is SMNVEV (reference sequence). The CDR3 consists of 14 residues. CDR3 in DNA: TGTGCCAGCAGTACCCTGGCAGCTGGGCATGGCTACACCTTC. This codes for CASSTLAAGHGYTF.

This chain joins TRBV7-9 and TRBJ1-1; D perhaps matches TRBD1 (5 bases). Trimming cost V 3 bases and J 11 bases, with 16 bases left between them. The CDR3 has 13 amino acids. Germline CDR1 SEHNR, CDR2 FQNEAQ (reference sequence). In DNA form, the CDR3 reads TGTGCCAGCAGCTTCGGGGCAGGGACGGTTGCTTTCTTT. Protein sequence: CASSFGAGTVAFF.

CDR3 in DNA: TGTGCCAGCAGTCCAGCGGGAGGGCCTGGTGAGCAGTTCTTC. Translation: CASSPAGGPGEQFF. The V gene is TRBV6-5, the J gene TRBJ2-1; TRBD2 matches at 10 bases. Germline values: CDR1 MNHEY, CDR2 SVGAGI. V gave up 5 bases and J gave up 9 bases; unmatched junction bases: 7. CDR3 length equals 14 residues.

The genes are TRBV7-2 and TRBJ2-3, with D tentatively TRBD2 (6 bases). CDR3 length: 14 amino acids. Deletions cut 4 bases from V and 5 bases from J, with 13 bases between. CDR1 SGHTA and CDR2 FQGNSA come from the germline V gene. Written as DNA, the CDR3 is TGTGCCAGCAGCTGGGGGGTAAGGGAAGATACGCAGTATTTT. Its translation: CASSWGVREDTQYF.